This T cell receptor beta chain stems from a study of blood T cells in healthy people across ages. Study observations and caveats: What prevented conclusive comparison of naive and antigen-experienced cells was that PBMCs were unsorted.

A note on this clonotype: Its antigen is unknown.

V was clipped by 8 bases and J by 7 bases, with 12 bases between them. The CDR3 runs 13 residues. The germline CDR1 and CDR2 sequences are MNHEY and SMNVEV (reference sequence). Sample-barcoded 5' priming and a J-beta primer mix drove a second PCR of roughly 7 to 11 cycles. TCRdb passed the 5' RACE reads through MiXCR, listing each CDR3 protein once. The sample lists about 580,000 distinct CDR3 sequences; around 48% were seen once. The sequence came from an older man in good health. The chain combines TRBV27 with TRBJ1-6; the D gene is possibly TRBD1 (5 bases). Sequenced material: blood. The chain's CDR3 is CASAQGGNSPLHF. The CDR3 DNA follows: TGTGCCAGCGCCCAGGGCGGAAATTCACCCCTCCACTTT.